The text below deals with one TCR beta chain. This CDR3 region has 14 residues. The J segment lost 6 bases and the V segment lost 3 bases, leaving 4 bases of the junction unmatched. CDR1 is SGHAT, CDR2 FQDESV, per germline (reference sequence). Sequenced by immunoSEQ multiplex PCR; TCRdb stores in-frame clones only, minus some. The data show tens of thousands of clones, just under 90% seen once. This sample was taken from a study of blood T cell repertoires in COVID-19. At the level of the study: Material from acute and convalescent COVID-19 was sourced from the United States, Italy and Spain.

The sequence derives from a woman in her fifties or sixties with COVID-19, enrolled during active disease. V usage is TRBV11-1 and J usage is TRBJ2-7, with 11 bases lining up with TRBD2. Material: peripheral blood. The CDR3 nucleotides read TGTGCCAGCAGCTTTCTAGCGGGAGGCTCCGAGCAGTACTTC. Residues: CASSFLAGGSEQYF.